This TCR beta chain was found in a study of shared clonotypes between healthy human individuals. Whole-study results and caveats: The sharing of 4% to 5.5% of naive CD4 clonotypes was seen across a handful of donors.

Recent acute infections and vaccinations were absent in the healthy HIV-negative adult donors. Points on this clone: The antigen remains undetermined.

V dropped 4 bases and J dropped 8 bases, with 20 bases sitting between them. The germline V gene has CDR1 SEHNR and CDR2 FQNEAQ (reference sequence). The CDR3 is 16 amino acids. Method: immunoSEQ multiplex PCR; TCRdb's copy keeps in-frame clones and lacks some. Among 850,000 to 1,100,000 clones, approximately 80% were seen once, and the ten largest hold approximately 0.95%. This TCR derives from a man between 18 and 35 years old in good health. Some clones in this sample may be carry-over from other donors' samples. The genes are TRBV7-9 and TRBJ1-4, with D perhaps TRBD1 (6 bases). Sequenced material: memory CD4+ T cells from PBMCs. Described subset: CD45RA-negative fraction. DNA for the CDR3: TGTGCCAGCAGCTCATCTAATCGGGGGGCAGGAGAAAAACTGTTTTTT. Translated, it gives CASSSSNRGAGEKLFF.